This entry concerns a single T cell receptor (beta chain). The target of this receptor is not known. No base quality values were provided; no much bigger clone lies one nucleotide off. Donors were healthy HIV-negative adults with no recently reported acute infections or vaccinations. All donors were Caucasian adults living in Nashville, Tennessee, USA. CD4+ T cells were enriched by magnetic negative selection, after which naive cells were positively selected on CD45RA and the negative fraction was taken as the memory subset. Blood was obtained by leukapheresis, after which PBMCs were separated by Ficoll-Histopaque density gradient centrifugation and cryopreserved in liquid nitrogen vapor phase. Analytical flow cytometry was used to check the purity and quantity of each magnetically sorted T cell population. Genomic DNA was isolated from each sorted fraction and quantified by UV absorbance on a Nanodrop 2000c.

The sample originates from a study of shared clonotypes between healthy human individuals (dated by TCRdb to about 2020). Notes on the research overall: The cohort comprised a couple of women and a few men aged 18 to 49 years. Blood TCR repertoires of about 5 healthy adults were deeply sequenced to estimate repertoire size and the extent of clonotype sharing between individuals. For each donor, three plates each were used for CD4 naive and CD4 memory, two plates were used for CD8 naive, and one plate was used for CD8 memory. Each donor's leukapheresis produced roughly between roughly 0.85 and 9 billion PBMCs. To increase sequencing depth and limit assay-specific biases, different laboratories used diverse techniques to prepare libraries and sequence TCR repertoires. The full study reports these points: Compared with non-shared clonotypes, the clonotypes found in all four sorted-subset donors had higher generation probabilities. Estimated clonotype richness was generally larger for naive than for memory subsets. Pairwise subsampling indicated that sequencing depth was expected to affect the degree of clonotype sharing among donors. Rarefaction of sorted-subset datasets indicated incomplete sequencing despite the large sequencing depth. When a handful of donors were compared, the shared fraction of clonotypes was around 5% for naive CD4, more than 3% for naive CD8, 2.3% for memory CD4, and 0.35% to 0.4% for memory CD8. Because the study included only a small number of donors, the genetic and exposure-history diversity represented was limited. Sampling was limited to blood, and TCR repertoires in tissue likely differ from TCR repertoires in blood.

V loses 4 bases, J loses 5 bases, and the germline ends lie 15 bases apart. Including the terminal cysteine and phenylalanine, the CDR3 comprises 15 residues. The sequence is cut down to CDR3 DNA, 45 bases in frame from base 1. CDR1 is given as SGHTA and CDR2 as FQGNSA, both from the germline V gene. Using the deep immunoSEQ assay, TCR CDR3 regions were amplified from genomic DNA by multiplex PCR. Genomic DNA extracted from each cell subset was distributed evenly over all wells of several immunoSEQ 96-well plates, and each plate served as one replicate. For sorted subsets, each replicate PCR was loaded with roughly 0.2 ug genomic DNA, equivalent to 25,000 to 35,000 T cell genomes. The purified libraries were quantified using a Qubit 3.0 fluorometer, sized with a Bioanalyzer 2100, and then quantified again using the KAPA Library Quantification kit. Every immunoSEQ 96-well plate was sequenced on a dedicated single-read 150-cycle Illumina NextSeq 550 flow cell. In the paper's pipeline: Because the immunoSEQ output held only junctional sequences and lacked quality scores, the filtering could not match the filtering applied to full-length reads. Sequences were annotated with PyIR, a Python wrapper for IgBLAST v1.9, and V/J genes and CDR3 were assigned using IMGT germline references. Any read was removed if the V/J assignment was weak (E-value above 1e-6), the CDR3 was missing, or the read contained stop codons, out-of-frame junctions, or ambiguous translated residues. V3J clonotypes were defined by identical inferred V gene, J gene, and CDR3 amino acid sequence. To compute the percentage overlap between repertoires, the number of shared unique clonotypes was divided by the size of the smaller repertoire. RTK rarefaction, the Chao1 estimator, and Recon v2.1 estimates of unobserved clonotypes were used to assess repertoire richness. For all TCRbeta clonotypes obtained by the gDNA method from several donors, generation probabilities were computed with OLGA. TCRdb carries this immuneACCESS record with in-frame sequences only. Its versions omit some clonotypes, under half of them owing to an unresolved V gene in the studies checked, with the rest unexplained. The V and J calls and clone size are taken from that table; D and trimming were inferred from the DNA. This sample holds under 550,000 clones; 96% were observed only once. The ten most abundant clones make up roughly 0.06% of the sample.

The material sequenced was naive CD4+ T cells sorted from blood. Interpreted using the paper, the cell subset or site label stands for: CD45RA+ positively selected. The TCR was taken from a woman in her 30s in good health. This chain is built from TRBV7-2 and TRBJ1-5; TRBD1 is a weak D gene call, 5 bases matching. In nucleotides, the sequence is TGTGCCAGCAGCTCGGGACTCCCCTGGGATCAGCCCCAGCATTTT. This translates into CASSSGLPWDQPQHF.